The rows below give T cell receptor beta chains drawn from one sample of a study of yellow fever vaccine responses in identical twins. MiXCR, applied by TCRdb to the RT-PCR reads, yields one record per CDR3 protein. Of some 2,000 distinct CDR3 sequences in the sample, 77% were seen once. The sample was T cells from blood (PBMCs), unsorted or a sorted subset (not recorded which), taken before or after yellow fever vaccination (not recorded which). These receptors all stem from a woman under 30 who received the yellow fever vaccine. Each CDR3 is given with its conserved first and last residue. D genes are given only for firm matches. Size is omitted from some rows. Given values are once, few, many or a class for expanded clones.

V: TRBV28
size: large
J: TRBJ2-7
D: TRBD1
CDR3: CASSWGQGVNEQYF
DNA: TGTGCCAGCAGTTGGGGACAGGGGGTAAACGAGCAGTACTTC

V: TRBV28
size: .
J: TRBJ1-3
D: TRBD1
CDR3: CASSPGTGLRNTIYF
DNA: TGTGCCAGCAGCCCCGGGACAGGGTTGAGAAACACCATATATTTT

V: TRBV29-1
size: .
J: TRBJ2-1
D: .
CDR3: CSVRTIYGDEQFF
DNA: TGCAGCGTTCGGACAATCTATGGGGATGAGCAGTTCTTC

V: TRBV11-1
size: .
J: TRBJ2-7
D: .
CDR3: CASTIQTARGEQYF
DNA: TGTGCCAGTACAATTCAGACAGCAAGGGGCGAGCAGTACTTC

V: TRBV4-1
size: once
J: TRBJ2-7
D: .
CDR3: CASSRSDSYEQYF
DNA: TGCGCCAGCAGCCGCAGTGATTCCTACGAGCAGTACTTC

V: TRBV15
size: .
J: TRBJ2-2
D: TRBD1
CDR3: CATSRQTGDSGELFF
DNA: TGTGCCACCAGCAGACAGACAGGGGATTCCGGGGAGCTGTTTTTT

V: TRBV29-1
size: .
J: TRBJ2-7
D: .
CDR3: CSVEGGLGYEQYF
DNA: TGCAGCGTTGAAGGAGGGTTAGGTTACGAGCAGTACTTC

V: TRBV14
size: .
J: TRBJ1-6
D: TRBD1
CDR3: CASSQRDRDSPLHF
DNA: TGTGCCAGCAGCCAACGGGACAGGGACTCACCCCTCCACTTT

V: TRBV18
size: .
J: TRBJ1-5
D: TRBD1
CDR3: CASSRHYRGHQPQHF
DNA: TGTGCCAGCTCCCGACATTACAGGGGGCATCAGCCCCAGCATTTT

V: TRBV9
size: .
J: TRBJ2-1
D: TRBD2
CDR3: CASSESGSSYNEQFF
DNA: TGTGCCAGCAGCGAAAGCGGGAGCTCCTACAATGAGCAGTTCTTC

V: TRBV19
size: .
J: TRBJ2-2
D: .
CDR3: CASIFGGDYTGELFF
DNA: TGTGCCAGTATCTTCGGGGGAGATTACACCGGGGAGCTGTTTTTT

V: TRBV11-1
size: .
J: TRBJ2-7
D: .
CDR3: CASSAPRGAASYEQYF
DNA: TGTGCCAGCAGCGCACCTCGAGGGGCTGCCTCCTACGAGCAGTACTTC

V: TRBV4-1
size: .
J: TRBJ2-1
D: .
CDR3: CASSQEGAVNEQFF
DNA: TGCGCCAGCAGCCAAGAGGGTGCGGTCAATGAGCAGTTCTTC

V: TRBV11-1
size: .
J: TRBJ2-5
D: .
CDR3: CASRAAIKGTQYF
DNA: TGTGCCAGCAGGGCAGCAATTAAAGGGACCCAGTACTTC

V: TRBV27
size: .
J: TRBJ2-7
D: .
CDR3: CASSPQGGEQYF
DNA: TGTGCCAGCAGTCCACAGGGTGGCGAGCAGTACTTC

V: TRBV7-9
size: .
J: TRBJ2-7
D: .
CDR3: CASSPAGSHEQYF
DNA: TGTGCCAGCAGCCCCGCTGGGAGCCACGAGCAGTACTTC

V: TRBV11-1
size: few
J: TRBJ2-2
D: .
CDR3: CASSLERPWRENTGELFF
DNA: TGTGCCAGCAGCTTAGAGAGGCCTTGGCGGGAGAACACCGGGGAGCTGTTTTTT

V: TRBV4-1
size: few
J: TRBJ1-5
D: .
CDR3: CASSQETGLWSQHF
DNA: TGCGCCAGCAGCCAAGAGACGGGACTTTGGTCCCAGCATTTT

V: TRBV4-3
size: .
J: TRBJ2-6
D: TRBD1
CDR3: CASSHDRAGANVLTF
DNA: TGCGCCAGCAGCCATGACAGGGCTGGGGCCAACGTCCTGACTTTC

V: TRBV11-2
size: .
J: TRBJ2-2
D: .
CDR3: CASSRPAGELFF
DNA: TGTGCCAGCAGCCGTCCGGCCGGGGAGCTGTTTTTT

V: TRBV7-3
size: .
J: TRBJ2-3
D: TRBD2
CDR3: CASSSGREKDTQYF
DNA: TGTGCCAGCAGCTCCGGGCGGGAGAAAGATACGCAGTATTTT

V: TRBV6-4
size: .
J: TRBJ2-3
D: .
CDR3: CASSDGGASDTQYF
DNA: TGTGCCAGCAGTGACGGGGGAGCCTCAGATACGCAGTATTTT

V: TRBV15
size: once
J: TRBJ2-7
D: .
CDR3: CATSHRQATSYEQYF
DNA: TGTGCCACCAGTCACAGACAGGCGACGTCCTACGAGCAGTACTTC

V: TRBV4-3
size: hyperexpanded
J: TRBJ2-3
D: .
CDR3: CASSQDWGGGDTQYF
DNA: TGCGCCAGCAGCCAAGATTGGGGGGGCGGCGATACGCAGTATTTT

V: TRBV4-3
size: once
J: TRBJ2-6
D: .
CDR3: CASSQTGSSRGANVLTF
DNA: TGCGCCAGCAGCCAGACCGGGTCCTCGCGCGGGGCCAACGTCCTGACTTTC

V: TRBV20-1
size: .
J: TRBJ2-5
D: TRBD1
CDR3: CSARVRQGAETQYF
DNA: TGCAGTGCTAGAGTCAGACAGGGTGCAGAGACCCAGTACTTC

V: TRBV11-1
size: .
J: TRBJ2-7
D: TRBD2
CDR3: CASSLGTSKTYEQYF
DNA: TGTGCCAGCAGCTTAGGGACTAGTAAAACCTACGAGCAGTACTTC

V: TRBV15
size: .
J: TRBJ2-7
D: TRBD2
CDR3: CATSELAGGLYEQYF
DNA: TGTGCCACCAGTGAACTAGCGGGGGGCCTCTACGAGCAGTACTTC

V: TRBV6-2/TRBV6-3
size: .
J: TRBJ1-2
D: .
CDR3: CASSYSGGRYGYTF
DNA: TGTGCCAGCAGTTACTCCGGGGGGCGGTATGGCTACACCTTC

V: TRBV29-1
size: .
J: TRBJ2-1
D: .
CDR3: CSVPGPTRF
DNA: TGCAGCGTACCGGGACCGACTCGCTTC

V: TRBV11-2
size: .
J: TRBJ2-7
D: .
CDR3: CASSTGTTYEQYF
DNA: TGTGCCAGCAGCACCGGGACGACCTACGAGCAGTACTTC

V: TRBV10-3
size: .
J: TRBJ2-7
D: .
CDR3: CAISRPLTAEQYF
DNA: TGTGCCATCAGCCGGCCCCTGACAGCCGAGCAGTACTTC

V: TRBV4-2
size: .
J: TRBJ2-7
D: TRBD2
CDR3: CASSPSEVAGPYEQYF
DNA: TGTGCCAGCAGCCCCTCAGAAGTAGCGGGTCCCTACGAGCAGTACTTC

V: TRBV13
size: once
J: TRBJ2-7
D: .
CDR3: CASRVAGSDEQYF
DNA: TGTGCCAGCAGGGTCGCGGGCTCGGACGAGCAGTACTTC

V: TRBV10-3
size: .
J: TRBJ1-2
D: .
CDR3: CAISESQDYGYTF
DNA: TGTGCCATCAGTGAGTCTCAGGATTATGGCTACACCTTC

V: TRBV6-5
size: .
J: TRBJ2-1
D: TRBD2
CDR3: CASSFGLAGGNEQFF
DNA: TGTGCCAGCAGTTTCGGACTAGCGGGGGGCAATGAGCAGTTCTTC

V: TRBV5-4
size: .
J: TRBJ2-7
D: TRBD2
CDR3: CASSTSGLTSYEQYF
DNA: TGTGCCAGCAGTACTAGCGGCTTGACCTCCTACGAGCAGTACTTC

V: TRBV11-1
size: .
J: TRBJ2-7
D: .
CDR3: CASSFRQGGTYEQYF
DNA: TGTGCCAGCAGCTTCCGGCAGGGTGGGACCTACGAGCAGTACTTC

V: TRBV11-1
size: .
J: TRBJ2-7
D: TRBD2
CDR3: CASSVGLAETDYEQYF
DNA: TGTGCCAGCAGCGTCGGACTAGCGGAGACCGACTACGAGCAGTACTTC

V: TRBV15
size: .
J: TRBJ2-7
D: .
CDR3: CATSTEAHDEQYF
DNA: TGTGCCACCAGCACAGAGGCACACGACGAGCAGTACTTC

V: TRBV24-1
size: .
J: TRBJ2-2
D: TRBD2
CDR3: CATRAPSGSSAVTGELFF
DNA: TGTGCCACCAGGGCCCCTAGCGGGAGCTCCGCTGTGACCGGGGAGCTGTTTTTT

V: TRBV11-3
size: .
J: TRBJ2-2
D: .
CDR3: CASSSDENTGELFF
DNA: TGTGCCAGCAGCTCGGACGAGAACACCGGGGAGCTGTTTTTT

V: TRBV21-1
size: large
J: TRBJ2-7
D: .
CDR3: CATLGYEQYF
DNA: TGTGCCACCTTAGGCTACGAGCAGTACTTC

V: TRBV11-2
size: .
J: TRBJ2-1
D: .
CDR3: CASSFSGYNEQFF
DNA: TGTGCCAGCAGCTTCTCAGGGTACAATGAGCAGTTCTTC

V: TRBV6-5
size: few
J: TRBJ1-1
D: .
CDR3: CASSYSPSGGGSTEAFF
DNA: TGTGCCAGCAGTTACTCACCCTCTGGGGGGGGGAGCACTGAAGCTTTCTTT

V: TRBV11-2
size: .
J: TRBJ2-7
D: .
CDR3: CASSFYYDTYEQYF
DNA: TGTGCCAGCAGCTTTTACTATGATACCTACGAGCAGTACTTC

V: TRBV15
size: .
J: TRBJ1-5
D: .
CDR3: CATTRGRSQPQHF
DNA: TGTGCCACCACCAGGGGAAGGAGCCAGCCCCAGCATTTT

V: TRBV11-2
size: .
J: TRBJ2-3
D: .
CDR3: CASSLEAESTDTQYF
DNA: TGTGCCAGCAGCTTAGAGGCGGAAAGCACAGATACGCAGTATTTT

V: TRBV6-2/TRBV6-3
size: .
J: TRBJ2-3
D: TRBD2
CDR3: CASSYLAGLRDTQYF
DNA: TGTGCCAGCAGTTATCTAGCGGGTCTTAGGGATACGCAGTATTTT

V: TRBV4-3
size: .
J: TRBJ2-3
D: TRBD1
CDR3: CASSQVTGLDTQYF
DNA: TGCGCCAGCAGCCAAGTGACAGGGCTGGATACGCAGTATTTT

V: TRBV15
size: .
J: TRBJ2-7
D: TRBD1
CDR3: CATSRDSGTGVYEQYF
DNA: TGTGCCACCAGCAGAGATTCCGGGACAGGAGTCTACGAGCAGTACTTC

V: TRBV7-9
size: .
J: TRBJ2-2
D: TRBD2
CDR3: CASSKREVPGELFF
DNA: TGTGCCAGCAGCAAGCGGGAGGTCCCCGGGGAGCTGTTTTTT

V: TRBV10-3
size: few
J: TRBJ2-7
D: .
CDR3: CAISESTTAYEQYF
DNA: TGTGCCATCAGTGAGTCAACCACGGCCTACGAGCAGTACTTC

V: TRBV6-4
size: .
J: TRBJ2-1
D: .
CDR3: CASSDGPAANEQFF
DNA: TGTGCCAGCAGTGACGGACCGGCGGCCAATGAGCAGTTCTTC

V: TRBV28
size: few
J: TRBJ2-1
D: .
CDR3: CASRDNSYNEQFF
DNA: TGTGCCAGCAGGGACAACTCCTACAATGAGCAGTTCTTC